This TCR beta chain derives from a study of blood T cell repertoires in COVID-19. Study context: Whether acute or convalescent, the COVID-19 samples came from the United States, Italy and Spain.

CDR1 and CDR2 from the germline V gene are LNHDA and SQIVND (reference sequence). The CDR3 spans 13 residues. The ends lost 6 bases at V and 5 bases at J; junction bases unmatched: 3. Under the authors' procedure: Amplification from reference gene primers served as the basis for estimated nucleated cell counts. Here immunoSEQ multiplex PCR was the method, and the copy in TCRdb shows in-frame clones only, minus some. The D gene and trimming were derived from the DNA, and the V and J assignments and clone size from that table. The data contain hundreds of thousands of clones, about four fifths of them singletons.

Sequences were obtained from PBMCs or T cells enriched from blood (not recorded which). This receptor was obtained from a woman between 45 and 65 years old who had been exposed to COVID-19. The J gene is TRBJ1-2, the V gene TRBV19; 10 bases align to TRBD1. CDR3 loop: CASRWGQGYGYTF. DNA for the CDR3: TGTGCCAGTAGGTGGGGACAGGGGTATGGCTACACCTTC.